The 28 T cell receptor beta chains given below trace back to one sample, sequenced in a study of blood T cell repertoires in COVID-19. TCRdb's copy holds only in-frame clones and misses some; the assay was immunoSEQ multiplex PCR. The sample contains 20,000 to 25,000 clones, over 75% of which appear only once. Sequenced sample: peripheral blood. These receptors came from a human donor in a cohort sampled during active COVID-19.

The chain is built from TRBV6-5 and TRBJ2-7; D is perhaps TRBD1 (5 bases). Deletions cut 2 bases from V and 3 bases from J, with 14 bases between. The CDR3 is 15 residues long. Per germline, CDR1 MNHEY and CDR2 SVGAGI. CDR3 sequence (DNA): TGTGCCAGCAGTTACGTCCAGGGTTCCCACTACGAGCAGTACTTC. Protein sequence: CASSYVQGSHYEQYF.

The chain couples TRBV14 to TRBJ1-2, with D tentatively TRBD1 (6 bases). Trimming removed 0 bases at V and 5 bases at J, with 10 bases between. Per germline, CDR1 SGHDN and CDR2 FVKESK. The CDR3 consists of 14 residues. CDR3 sequence reads: CASSQEDRVYGYTF. The CDR3, as DNA: TGTGCCAGCAGCCAAGAGGACAGAGTGTATGGCTACACCTTC.

The V and J genes are TRBV25-1 and TRBJ2-1, with 7 bases lining up with TRBD1. This CDR3 is 13 amino acids long. The germline V gene encodes CDR1 MGHDK and CDR2 SYGVNS. Losses at the gene ends were 7 bases for V and 5 bases for J; bases not matched to a gene: 5. The CDR3 is CASTRTGDNEQFF. DNA for the CDR3: TGTGCCAGCACCCGGACAGGCGACAATGAGCAGTTCTTC.

This clone appeared a single time. This chain uses TRBV5-5 with TRBJ2-7, with 12 bases fitting TRBD2. Germline CDR1 and CDR2: SGHKS and YYEKEE (reference sequence). The CDR3 has 17 amino acids. Trimming cost V 7 bases and J 2 bases; bases outside gene matches: 13. The CDR3 sequence: CASPSGPTSGGTYEQYF. The DNA of the CDR3 is TGTGCCAGCCCCTCGGGTCCGACTAGCGGGGGCACCTACGAGCAGTACTTC.

This clone has more than one count but fewer than ten. The chain employs TRBV5-1 and TRBJ2-7; possible D gene TRBD2, 6 bases. The CDR3 is 14 residues long. CDR1 is SGHRS, CDR2 YFSETQ, per germline. V lost 0 bases and J 7 bases, leaving 14 bases between the germline ends. CDR3 DNA sequence: TGCGCCAGCAGCTTGGGGACGGGACTCGGAGAGCAGTACTTC. Encoded protein: CASSLGTGLGEQYF.

The chain uses TRBV10-1 and TRBJ2-7; TRBD2 agrees at 8 bases. The CDR3 extends over 15 amino acids. The germline CDR1 and CDR2 sequences are WNHNN and SYGVQD (reference sequence). The ends lost 3 bases at V and 3 bases at J; junction bases unmatched: 7. The CDR3 region is CASSDPGTSSYEQYF. The CDR3 DNA reads TGCGCCAGCAGTGACCCCGGGACTAGTAGCTACGAGCAGTACTTC.

The chain carries TRBV11-2 and TRBJ2-7; D is unresolved. Germline loops: CDR1 SGHAT, CDR2 FQNNGV. The CDR3 has 13 residues. V gave up 0 bases and J gave up 2 bases, with 5 bases separating them. CDR3 sequence (DNA): TGTGCCAGCAGCTTAGAGGCAGCCTACGAGCAGTACTTC. Translation gives CASSLEAAYEQYF. Combining the CDR3 with reference TRBV11-2 and TRBJ2-7 gives the whole variable domain EAGVAQSPRYKIIEKRQSVAFWCNPISGHATLYWYQQILGQGPKLLIQFQNNGVVDDSQLPKDRFSAERLKGVDSTLKIQPAKLEDSAVYLCASSLEAAYEQYFGPGTRLTVT.

This clone was seen a handful of times. CDR3: CASSQAASGPREQYF. The CDR3 coding sequence is TGCGCCAGCAGCCAAGCGGCTAGCGGGCCCCGCGAGCAGTACTTC. J is TRBJ2-7 and V is TRBV4-1; 8 nucleotides align to TRBD2. V gave up 1 base and J gave up 6 bases; unmatched junction bases: 8. CDR1 and CDR2 from the germline V gene are MGHRA and YSYEKL. CDR3 length: 15 residues.

The genes are TRBV6-5 and TRBJ2-5; possibly TRBD1 for D (5 bases). Germline CDR1 MNHEY, CDR2 SVGAGI. The V gene lost 7 bases and the J gene lost 7 bases, with 16 bases spanning the gap. CDR3 size: 13 residues. CDR3 in amino acids: CASNAGHMMTQYF. CDR3 nucleotide sequence: TGTGCCAGCAATGCAGGACATATGATGACCCAGTACTTC.

Turning to this clone: The germline gene is not matched at one end of the junction; a read error may be the cause. The chain links TRBV18 to TRBJ2-2, with TRBD2 as a possible D gene (6 bases). Germline CDR1 and CDR2: KGHSH and LQKENI. The CDR3 spans 15 residues. The DNA of the CDR3 is TGTGCCAGCTCGCCACCGGGACTGACAACCGGGGAGCTGTTTTTT. It codes for CASSPPGLTTGELFF.

The J gene is TRBJ2-3, the V gene TRBV11-3; TRBD2 might be the D (7 bases). The CDR3 extends over 15 amino acids. Germline V gives CDR1 SGHNT, CDR2 YENEEA. V was pared by 2 bases and J by 4 bases, with 13 bases between. Written as DNA, the CDR3 is TGTGCCAGCAGCTTAAGAGGCGGGGGCTCAGATACGCAGTATTTT. This sequence encodes CASSLRGGGSDTQYF.

This clone came up once. The chain employs TRBV5-1 and TRBJ1-5, with no clear D. Germline CDR1 reads SGHRS; CDR2 reads YFSETQ. This CDR3 spans 16 amino acids. V lost 0 bases and J lost 1, with 11 bases in between. In DNA, the CDR3 is TGCGCCAGCAGCTTGGGTTTTACGGGGAGCAATCAGCCCCAGCATTTT. Residues: CASSLGFTGSNQPQHF. The whole variable domain, filled in from reference TRBV5-1 and TRBJ1-5, reads KAGVTQTPRYLIKTRGQQVTLSCSPISGHRSVSWYQQTPGQGLQFLFEYFSETQRNKGNFPGRFSGRQFSNSRSEMNVSTLELGDSALYLCASSLGFTGSNQPQHFGDGTRLSIL.

The CDR3 region has the DNA TGCGCCAGCAGCGCAAGGGCCGGGACAGGGAGCATGAACACTGAAGCTTTCTTT. Translation gives CASSARAGTGSMNTEAFF. The chain combines TRBV10-1 with TRBJ1-1; 9 bases match TRBD1. With 6 bases clipped from V and 0 bases from J, the junction kept 14 bases outside the gene matches. The CDR3 is 18 amino acids. CDR1 is WNHNN, CDR2 SYGVQD, per germline (reference sequence).

The rearrangement uses TRBV21-1 and TRBJ2-1; whether TRBD1, the table's D call, matches the DNA was not checked. TRBV21-1 is termed a pseudogene. There are 17 residues in the CDR3. CDR3 DNA sequence: TGTGCCAGCAGCAAAACAGGCCCGACAGGGCCGACCTTTGAGCAGTTCTTC. Its protein is CASSKTGPTGPTFEQFF.

The V call is TRBV9, the J call TRBJ1-2; D gene ambiguous. Germline CDR1 is SGDLS and CDR2 is YYNGEE. Trimming stripped 0 bases from V and 4 bases from J, with 16 bases between. CDR3 length equals 16 residues. Here the CDR3 DNA reads TGTGCCAGCAGCGTAGGAGGGCAGAGCACGAGCTATGGCTACACCTTC. Protein sequence: CASSVGGQSTSYGYTF.

The chain links TRBV19 to TRBJ2-3; unclear D gene. Germline-derived CDR1 and CDR2 are LNHDA and SQIVND (reference sequence). This CDR3 comprises 14 residues. V lost 4 bases to trimming and J lost 4 bases, with 12 bases between them. The CDR3 DNA is TGTGCCAGTAGTAGGGTCCTTGGGCCAGATACGCAGTATTTT. It is translated as CASSRVLGPDTQYF.

The chain carries TRBV6-6 and TRBJ2-1; 8 bases match TRBD1. CDR1 and CDR2 (germline): MNHNY, SVGAGI (reference sequence). After removal of 6 bases from V and 0 bases from J, the junction contained 4 bases not matched to a gene. The CDR3 loop spans 15 amino acids. The CDR3 coding sequence is TGTGCCAGCAGAGGGACAGGCAGCTCCTACAATGAGCAGTTCTTC. It is translated as CASRGTGSSYNEQFF.

This chain links TRBV21-1 with TRBJ2-5; TRBD2 is taken as the D call from the table, unchecked against the DNA. TRBV21-1 is reported as a pseudogene. The CDR3 is 18 amino acids. The CDR3 protein is CASSKGGRQGQREATQYF. The CDR3 coding sequence is TGTGCCAGCAGCAAAGGCGGAAGGCAAGGCCAGCGGGAAGCGACCCAGTACTTC.

This clone was detected only once. The CDR3: CASAQDFSTDTQYF. For the CDR3, the DNA is TGTGCTAGTGCCCAGGACTTTAGCACAGATACGCAGTATTTT. The chain combines TRBV12-5 with TRBJ2-3; D may be TRBD2 (5 bases). The CDR3 sequence is 14 residues long. The germline gives CDR1 LGHNT, CDR2 FRNRAP. V was shortened by 7 bases and J by 0 bases, with 11 bases between the two germline ends.

Only one count was recorded for this clone. V gene TRBV10-3 combines with J gene TRBJ1-2; TRBD1 aligns across 9 bases. V shed 0 bases, J shed 6 bases, and the junction held 2 bases outside the gene matches. Germline V gene lookup returns CDR1 ENHRY and CDR2 SYGVKD. CDR3 size: 14 residues. This CDR3 reads CAISESGQGDGYTF. Written as DNA, the CDR3 is TGTGCCATCAGTGAGTCGGGACAGGGTGATGGCTACACCTTC.

J is TRBJ1-1 and V is TRBV2, with 7 positions matching TRBD1. CDR3 length: 13 amino acids. With V trimmed by 8 bases and J by 6 bases, 9 bases remained unmatched. In germline, CDR1 is SNHLY, CDR2 FYNNEI. This chain's CDR3 is CASARGVYPEAFF. As DNA, the CDR3 is TGTGCCAGCGCCAGGGGGGTTTACCCTGAAGCTTTCTTT.

V is TRBV11-1 and J is TRBJ2-3; D is uncertain. The CDR3 is made up of 12 amino acids. Germline values: CDR1 SGHAT, CDR2 FQDESV (reference sequence). Trimming removed 7 bases from V and 6 bases from J, with 11 bases in between. In nucleotides, the CDR3 is TGTGCCAGCATCGGTTCCGGGGATACGCAGTATTTT. Its translation is CASIGSGDTQYF.

The chain is built from TRBV11-3 and TRBJ1-1, with TRBD1 as a possible D gene (6 bases). This CDR3 has 15 amino acids. Trimming shortened V by 1 base and J by 7 bases, and 16 bases separated the two germline ends. Per the germline V gene, CDR1 is SGHNT and CDR2 is YENEEA. CDR3 DNA sequence: TGTGCCAGCAGCTTAGCTTCCCTTTCAGGGGATGAAGCTTTCTTT. Amino acid sequence: CASSLASLSGDEAFF.

Concerning this clone itself: The junction does not match germline at one end; this may be a read error. J is TRBJ2-5 and V is TRBV6-1; a possible D gene is TRBD2 (6 bases). The CDR3 runs to 13 residues. Germline V lookup: CDR1 MNHNS, CDR2 SASEGT. Written as DNA, the CDR3 is TGTGCCAGCAGTGAAGGAGGAGGGGCCGTAATGCACTTC. Its translation: CASSEGGGAVMHF.

The rearrangement uses TRBV5-8 and TRBJ2-1; tentative D call: TRBD1 (6 bases). Trimming took 0 bases from V and 8 from J, leaving 12 bases between them. Germline V gene lookup returns CDR1 SGHTS and CDR2 YDEGEE. The CDR3 length is 14 residues. CDR3 bases: TGTGCCAGCAGCTTGGAGGCAGGGGTGGATGAGCAGTTCTTC. This translates into CASSLEAGVDEQFF.

The CDR3 nucleotides are TGCGCCAGCAGCTTGGGACAGGGGGATCAGCCCCAGCATTTT. This gives the protein CASSLGQGDQPQHF. The chain carries TRBV5-1 and TRBJ1-5, with 9 nucleotides matching TRBD1. Trimming cost V 0 bases and J 5 bases; bases outside gene matches: 0. Germline assignment: CDR1 SGHRS and CDR2 YFSETQ. The CDR3 covers 14 residues.

The chain joins TRBV12-5 to TRBJ1-6, with 7 bases fitting TRBD1. Per germline, CDR1 LGHNT and CDR2 FRNRAP. CDR3 length: 15 amino acids. V lost 6 bases to trimming and J lost 2 bases; unmatched junction nucleotides: 4. CDR3 coding DNA: TGTGCTAGTGGATACGGGACAGCCTATAATTCACCCCTCCACTTT. It is translated as CASGYGTAYNSPLHF.

This chain joins TRBV2 and TRBJ1-5; maybe TRBD1 (5 bases). Germline CDR1 reads SNHLY; CDR2 reads FYNNEI. The V end lost 5 bases, the J end lost 6 bases, and 14 bases lay between the germline ends. The length of the CDR3 is 14 residues. The CDR3, as DNA: TGTGCCAGCAGTACCCCGGGGGGTAGTCAGCCCCAGCATTTT. Translation gives CASSTPGGSQPQHF.